This T cell receptor beta chain was recovered during a study of beta chain features in type 1 diabetes. Overall study results and limits: Sequencing from cDNA could over-represent high-TCR-expressing cells.

Each of the CD4+ naive, central memory, regulatory and stem cell-like memory populations was sorted via CD45RO/CCR7/CD25/CD127/CD95/CD27. The CDR3 has 15 residues. Germline loops: CDR1 SGHTA, CDR2 FQGNSA. The ends were cut back, 5 bases at V and 3 bases at J, with 16 bases in the middle. In regard to this clone: The antigen remains unidentified.

Expressed TCRB transcripts were sequenced because the isolated RNA had all been reverse transcribed beforehand. Some clones are missing from TCRdb's copy, which holds only in-frame ones; the method was immunoSEQ multiplex PCR. The table shows 250,000 to 400,000 clones, with around 13% occurring only once. The specimen was central memory CD4+ T cells from blood. V and J are TRBV7-2 and TRBJ1-1; D is unclear. This receptor was obtained from a young man in good health. CDR3 coding DNA: TGTGCCAGCAGCCCGCGGGGAGGGTCGGACACTGAAGCTTTCTTT. Its protein product is CASSPRGGSDTEAFF.